This TCR beta chain was captured by sequencing in a study of spatial heterogeneity in lung cancer. Study information: Matched bulk RNA-seq yielded a T cell module score, and TCR transcript counts in tumor regions correlated strongly with that score. Study-wide findings and caveats: For expanded intratumoral alpha and beta TCRs, counts tracked tumor mutation counts.

This clonotype was detected many times. Its antigen remains unknown. The V end lost 1 base, the J end lost 3 bases, and 10 bases lay between the germline ends. The CDR3 sequence is 13 residues long. Germline assignment: CDR1 DFQATT and CDR2 SNEGSKA (reference sequence). Noted time point: sample taken at primary tumor resection. The sequenced material consisted of unsorted whole RNA from tumor, nontumor lung or frozen PBMC. A single record per CDR3 protein comes from TCRdb applying MiXCR to the 5' RACE reads. This table holds 13,000 or so distinct CDR3 sequences, more than 5.5% found once. This specimen was lung tumor tissue, taken at surgery. This TCR was sampled from a female donor with early-stage non-small cell lung cancer. The gene calls are TRBV20-1 and TRBJ2-7, with unresolved D. CDR3 sequence (DNA): TGCAGTGCTAGAGGGGTTCAGGACTACGAGCAGTACTTC. It yields the protein CSARGVQDYEQYF.